This T cell receptor (beta chain) is drawn from a study of cytomegalovirus exposure and HLA in healthy donors. Study-wide context: An analysis done earlier identified about 120 million unique TCR beta sequences from about 180 million T cells. Study-wide results and caveats: Roughly even sequencing depth across donors was the assumption behind the presence/absence analyses. An analysis done earlier found most TCR beta V segments productive about 87% or about 30% of the time. The study labeled 180 or so TCR beta chains cytomegalovirus-associated.

The PCR ran on 60 Vbeta and 13 Jbeta primers. Method: immunoSEQ multiplex PCR; TCRdb's copy keeps in-frame clones and lacks some. The sample lists under 200,000 clones, approximately 80% occurring once. V was pared by 6 bases and J by 7 bases, with 4 bases of the junction left unmatched. Germline CDR1 and CDR2: MNHEY and SMNVEV (reference sequence). The CDR3 extends over 12 amino acids. As concerns this clone: Antigen specificity is unknown.

The sequencing input was PBMCs. This chain joins TRBV27 and TRBJ1-1, with TRBD1 matching 8 bases. The receptor comes from a woman aged 40-49 years in good health and CMV-seropositive. CDR3 loop: CASRGQEIEAFF. CDR3 DNA sequence: TGTGCCAGCAGGGGACAGGAAATTGAAGCTTTCTTT.